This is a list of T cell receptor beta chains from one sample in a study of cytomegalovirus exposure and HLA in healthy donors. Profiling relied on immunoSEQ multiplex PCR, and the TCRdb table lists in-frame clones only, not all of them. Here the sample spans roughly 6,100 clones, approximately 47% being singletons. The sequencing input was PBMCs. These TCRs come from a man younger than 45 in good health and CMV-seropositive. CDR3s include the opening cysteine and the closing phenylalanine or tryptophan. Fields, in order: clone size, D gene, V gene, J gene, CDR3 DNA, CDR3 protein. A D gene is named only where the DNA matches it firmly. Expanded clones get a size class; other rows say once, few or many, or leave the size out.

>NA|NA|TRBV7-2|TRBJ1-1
TGTGCCAGCAGCCCCTTTAGTGAAGCTTTCTTT
CASSPFSEAFF
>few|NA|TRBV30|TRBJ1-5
TGTGCTTATGAACAGGAAAGCAATCAGCCCCAGCATTTT
CAYEQESNQPQHF
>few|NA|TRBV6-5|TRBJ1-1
TGTGCCAGCAGTTTCTTCGTCCGGGGCACTGAAGCTTTCTTT
CASSFFVRGTEAFF
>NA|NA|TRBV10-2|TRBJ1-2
TGCGCCAGCAGTTCACAGGGAAACTATGGCTACACCTTC
CASSSQGNYGYTF
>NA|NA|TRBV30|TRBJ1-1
TGTGCCTGGAGTGTTGGAGGGGTGAACACTGAAGCTTTCTTT
CAWSVGGVNTEAFF
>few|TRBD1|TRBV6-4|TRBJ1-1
TGTGCCAGCAGTGACAGGGGGGGACAGGGTAACACTGAAGCTTTCTTT
CASSDRGGQGNTEAFF
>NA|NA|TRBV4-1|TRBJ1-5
TGCGCCAGCAGCCACGCCGGGACACTTGATCAGCCCCAGCATTTT
CASSHAGTLDQPQHF
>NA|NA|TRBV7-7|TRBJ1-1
TGTGCTAGCACCGGGTTAATAGGTGAAGCTTTCTTT
CASTGLIGEAFF
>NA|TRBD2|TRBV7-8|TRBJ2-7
TGTGCCAGCAGCTTAGGTTCTAGCGGGAGCGCCTACGAGCAGTACTTC
CASSLGSSGSAYEQYF
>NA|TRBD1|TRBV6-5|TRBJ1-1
TGTGCCAGCAACTACGGGAGGACAGGGAAGACTGAAGCTTTCTTT
CASNYGRTGKTEAFF
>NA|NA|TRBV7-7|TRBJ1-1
TGTGCTAGCAGCAAGGGGGGGGAAGGTGAAGCTTTCTTT
CASSKGGEGEAFF
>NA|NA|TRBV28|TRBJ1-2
TGTGCCAGCAGTTTGAGATTGAACTATGGCTACACCTTC
CASSLRLNYGYTF
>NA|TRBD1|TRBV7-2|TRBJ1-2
TGTGCCAGCAGCCCCGGACAGGGGGCGCGGCGTGGCTACACCTTC
CASSPGQGARRGYTF
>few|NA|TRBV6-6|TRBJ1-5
TGTGCCAGCAGGGTACAGGGAAACGTTCAGCCCCAGCATTTT
CASRVQGNVQPQHF
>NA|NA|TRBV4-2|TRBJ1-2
TGTGCCAGCAGCCAAGGACGGGGGGCTGACTATGGCTACACCTTC
CASSQGRGADYGYTF
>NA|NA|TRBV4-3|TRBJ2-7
TGCGCCAGCAGTCCTGGAGGAACAGGGCCCCTCTACGAGCAGTACTTC
CASSPGGTGPLYEQYF
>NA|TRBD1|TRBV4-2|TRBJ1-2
TGTGCCAGCAGCCAAGACGCGGACAGGGACTATGGCTACACCTTC
CASSQDADRDYGYTF
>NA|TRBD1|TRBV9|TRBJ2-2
TGTGCCAGCTCCGGGACAGCCACCGGGGAGCTGTTTTTT
CASSGTATGELFF
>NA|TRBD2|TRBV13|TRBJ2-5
TGTGCCAGCGGTAGCGGGGGGGCGCGGGAGACCCAGTACTTC
CASGSGGARETQYF
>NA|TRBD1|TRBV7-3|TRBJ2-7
TGTGCCAGCAGCGACAGGGGGGCCAACGAGCAGTACTTC
CASSDRGANEQYF
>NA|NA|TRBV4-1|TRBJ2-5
TGCGCCAGCAGCCAAGGGGCACTAGCCCAAGAGACCCAGTACTTC
CASSQGALAQETQYF
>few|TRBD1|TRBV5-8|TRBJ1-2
TGTGCCAGCAGCTTGGCGGTCGGGACAGCAAAAGCTAACTATGGCTACACCTTC
CASSLAVGTAKANYGYTF
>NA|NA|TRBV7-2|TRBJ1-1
TGTGCCAGCAGCCGAGATACAGGGATCACTGAAGCTTTCTTT
CASSRDTGITEAFF
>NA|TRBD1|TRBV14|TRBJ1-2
TGTGCGAGTCGACAGGGGAACTATGGCTACACCTTC
CASRQGNYGYTF
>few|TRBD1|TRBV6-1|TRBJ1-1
TGTGCCAGCAGTACAGGGGAGCGAACTGAAGCTTTCTTT
CASSTGERTEAFF
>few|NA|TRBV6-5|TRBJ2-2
TGTGCCAGCAGTTACTCGAGCACCGGGGAGCTGTTTTTT
CASSYSSTGELFF
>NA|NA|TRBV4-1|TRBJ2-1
TGCGCCAGCAGCCATGGAGCGCTTTCCTACAATGAGCAGTTCTTC
CASSHGALSYNEQFF
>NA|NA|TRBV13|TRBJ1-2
TGTGCCAGCAGTCTCAGGGCTGTTAACTATGGCTACACCTTC
CASSLRAVNYGYTF
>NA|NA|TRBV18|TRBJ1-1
TGTGCCAGCTCACCTGCCCGGTCTAACACTGAAGCTTTCTTT
CASSPARSNTEAFF
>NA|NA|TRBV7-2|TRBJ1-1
TGTGCCAGCAGCTTTGGCAGGGAAGCTTTCTTT
CASSFGREAFF
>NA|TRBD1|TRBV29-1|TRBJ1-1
TGCAGCGTAGGGACAGGAGACACTGAAGCTTTCTTT
CSVGTGDTEAFF
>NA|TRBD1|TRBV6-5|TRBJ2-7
TGTGCCAGCAGTTACGGGACAGGGGGTACCTACGAGCAGTACTTC
CASSYGTGGTYEQYF
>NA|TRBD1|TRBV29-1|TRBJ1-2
TGCAGCGTTTTCGGGACAGGGTCCTATGGCTACACCTTC
CSVFGTGSYGYTF
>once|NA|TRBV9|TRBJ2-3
TGTGCCAGCAGCGTAGGCGCAGATACGCAGTATTTT
CASSVGADTQYF
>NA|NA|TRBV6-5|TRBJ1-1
TGTGCCAGCAGTCCCCCGGGGGGCACTGAAGCTTTCTTT
CASSPPGGTEAFF
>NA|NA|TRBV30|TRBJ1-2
TGTGCCAGGTCTATCCTGGCGGGTGGCTACACCTTC
CARSILAGGYTF
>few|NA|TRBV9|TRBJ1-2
TGTGCCAGCGAAGGAACGACCTCTGGGGCAGCTGGCTACACCTTC
CASEGTTSGAAGYTF
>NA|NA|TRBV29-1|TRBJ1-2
TGCAGCGTTGAACCGGTGGCAGGGGCCGGCTACACCTTC
CSVEPVAGAGYTF
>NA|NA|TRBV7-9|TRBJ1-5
TGTGCCAGCAGCCGAACAGGGAATCAGCCCCAGCATTTT
CASSRTGNQPQHF
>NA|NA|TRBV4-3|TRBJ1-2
TGCGCCAGCAGCCAAGATCAGGGGAGTAACTATGGCTACACCTTC
CASSQDQGSNYGYTF
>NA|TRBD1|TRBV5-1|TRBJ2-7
TGCGCCAGCAGCCATTCACAGGGGGCGTCCGGATACGAGCAGTACTTC
CASSHSQGASGYEQYF
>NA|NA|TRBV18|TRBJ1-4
TGTGCCAGCTCACGCAGGGAGGGTAGTCTGTTTTTT
CASSRREGSLFF
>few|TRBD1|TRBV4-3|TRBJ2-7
TGCGCCAGCAGTCAAAGATCCGGGACAGGGGGGATCGAGCAGTACTTC
CASSQRSGTGGIEQYF
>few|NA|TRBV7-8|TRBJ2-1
TGTGCCAGCAGCTTGCAGACCTACAATGAGCAGTTCTTC
CASSLQTYNEQFF
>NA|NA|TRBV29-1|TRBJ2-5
TGCAGCGTTGGGAGGGGATCTGGGGAGACCCAGTACTTC
CSVGRGSGETQYF
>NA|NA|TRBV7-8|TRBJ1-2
TGTGCCAGCAGCCCAGGCCCTAACTATGGCTACACCTTC
CASSPGPNYGYTF
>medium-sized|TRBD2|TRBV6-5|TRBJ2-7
TGTGCCAGCAGTTACTCGGCGGGGGGCGACGAGCAGTACTTC
CASSYSAGGDEQYF
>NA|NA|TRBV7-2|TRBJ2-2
TGTGCCAGCAGCCCCTCCGGCAGGCCCCTCATAGGGGAGCTGTTTTTT
CASSPSGRPLIGELFF
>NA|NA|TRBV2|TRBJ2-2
TGTGCCAGCAGTGAACGATTCGGGTTCGAGGGGGTTAACACCGGGGAGCTGTTTTTT
CASSERFGFEGVNTGELFF
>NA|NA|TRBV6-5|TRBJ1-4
TGTGCCAGCAGTTCGGGAGCCTATGAAAAACTGTTTTTT
CASSSGAYEKLFF
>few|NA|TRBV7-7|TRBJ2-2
TGTGCTAGCAGCGTACAGGAAAACACCGGGGAGCTGTTTTTT
CASSVQENTGELFF
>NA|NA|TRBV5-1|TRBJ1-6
TGCGCCAGCAAAGGGGATAATTCACCCCTCCACTTT
CASKGDNSPLHF
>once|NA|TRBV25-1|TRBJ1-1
TGTGCCAGCCTCTTTAGAGGGACTGAAGCTTTCTTT
CASLFRGTEAFF
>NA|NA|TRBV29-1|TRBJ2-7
TGCAGCGTCCTCGGGACCATCAGGGGCGAGCAGTACTTC
CSVLGTIRGEQYF